What follows describes a single T cell receptor beta chain. This clonotype was seen ten or more times. The antigen it recognizes is unknown. The record has no base qualities; no much larger clone is one base away. From its cysteine to its phenylalanine, the CDR3 spans 16 amino acids. Only the CDR3 part of the read is kept: 48 bases, read in frame from the first base. Here V drops 0 bases and J drops 3 bases, and the junction holds 10 bases not matched to any gene. The germline V gene (reference sequence) yields DFQATT for CDR1 and SNEGSKA for CDR2. Amplification of TCR beta CDR3 regions was carried out from RNA transcripts. The first round of RT-PCR for the TCR CDR3 was performed with the HTBI primer set and the Qiagen OneStep RT-PCR kit. Libraries were constructed in a second round of multiplex PCR, after which size selection and purification were performed. Sequencing of the libraries was done on an Illumina HiSeq2000 using paired-end 100 bp reads. The study's processing was this. Raw data were processed with SOAPnuke, discarding reads with adapters, uncalled bases, mean Phred below 15, or no exact constant-primer or identifier match. High-quality paired reads were merged using COPE v1.2.5, and each unique nucleotide sequence was defined as a clonotype. Clonotypes were aligned to IMGT TRBV, TRBD and TRBJ reference segments using MiTCR v1.1. The analysis included only V-J combinations with a frequency above 0.0001, which together covered more than 99% of the repertoires. A TCS score was defined as the ratio of F50 (clonal expansion) to E x V (chaos), with BLOSUM62-based TCRdist applied between CDR3 peptides within each V-J. Welch's t-statistics and random forest reduced 450 to 600 V-J features to roughly 13, which were used in a naive Bayes classifier (R e1071). Using fastp trimming at Q25 and MiXCR clonotype assembly, TCRdb reanalyzed the public sequencing data and kept in-frame beta chains. Each CDR3 protein gets just one entry, which takes the most common genes and DNA from the rows behind it. TCRdb's processing, not the authors' own work, is the source of the V and J calls. In all, the sample holds about 640,000 distinct CDR3 sequences, and 20% to 25% of those were seen once. 30% to 40% of the sample is in the top ten clones.

This sample is part of a study of T cells in Graves' hyperthyroidism and ophthalmopathy (dated by TCRdb to between 2017 and 2020). About the study as a whole: Peripheral blood samples were taken at the time of initial diagnosis, prior to any treatment. To identify TCR V-J signatures that set the groups apart, the researchers used a discovery cohort of 100 or so patients, made up of fewer than 50 with Graves' ophthalmopathy and some 58 with stable Graves' hyperthyroidism. Prospective prediction of ophthalmopathy was tested in an independent validation cohort of about 19 hyperthyroidism patients and approximately 17 patients who later progressed to ophthalmopathy. The 75 to 100 discovery patients were randomly divided into training and test sets at a 7:3 ratio. In addition, the study compared T-cell repertoires in thyroid tissue and in blood from roughly 6 Graves' hyperthyroidism patients. After sampling, hyperthyroidism patients received methimazole starting at 30 mg daily, and ophthalmopathy patients received high-dose intravenous methylprednisolone. The paper describes TCR Vbeta CDR3 sequencing of 140 or so peripheral blood samples, made up of roughly 45 ophthalmopathy patients, some 76 hyperthyroidism patients and some 17 progressor patients. Overall study results and their limits: During validation, the model predicted progression to ophthalmopathy a median of about 5.9 months ahead of onset, with almost 71% sensitivity and less than 85% specificity. Most expanded thyroid clonotypes (frequency above 0.001) were also found in blood, which suggests that blood repertoires may mirror thyroid immune responses. Ophthalmopathy was separated from stable hyperthyroidism by a 13 V-J signature model, with approximately 89% sensitivity and 81% to 82% specificity obtained in cross-validation and 80%/75% obtained in testing. No statistical method was used to fix the sample size in advance, and group allocation was not hidden from the investigators.

Ophthalmopathy patients had moderately to severely active disease, with a Clinical Activity Score of 3 or more, a NOSPECS grade of 4 or more, and a disease duration of less than 3 months. Any patient with an uncontrolled infection, another autoimmune disease, pregnancy or lactation was excluded. Diagnoses relied on clinical symptoms, serum thyroxine and TRAb, thyroid ultrasound and orbital computed tomography. PBMCs were isolated from more than 8 ml of fresh peripheral blood by Ficoll-Paque density gradient centrifugation. Total RNA was extracted using Trizol reagent, and RNA quality was assessed on an Agilent 2100 Bioanalyzer.

This receptor chain uses TRBV20-1 and TRBJ2-7, with TRBD2 identical over 8 junction bases. The sample comprised blood. The clonotype originates from a man aged 30-40 years with Graves' ophthalmopathy. CDR3 sequence: CSARDKTSDYLYEQYF. The DNA reads TGCAGTGCTAGAGATAAGACTAGCGATTATCTCTACGAGCAGTACTTC.